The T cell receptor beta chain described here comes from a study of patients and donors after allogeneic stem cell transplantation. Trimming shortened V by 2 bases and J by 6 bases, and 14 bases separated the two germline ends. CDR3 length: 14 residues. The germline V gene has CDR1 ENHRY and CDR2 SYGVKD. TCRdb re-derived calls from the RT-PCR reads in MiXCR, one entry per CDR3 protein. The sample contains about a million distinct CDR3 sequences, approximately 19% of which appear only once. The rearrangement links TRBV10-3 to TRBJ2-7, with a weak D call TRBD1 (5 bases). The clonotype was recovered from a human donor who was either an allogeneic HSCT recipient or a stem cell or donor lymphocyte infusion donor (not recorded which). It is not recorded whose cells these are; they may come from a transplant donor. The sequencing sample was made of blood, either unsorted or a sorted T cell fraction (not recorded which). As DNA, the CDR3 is TGTGCCATCAGTGAGATGGGCAGGGCGACCGAGCAGTACTTC. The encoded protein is CAISEMGRATEQYF.